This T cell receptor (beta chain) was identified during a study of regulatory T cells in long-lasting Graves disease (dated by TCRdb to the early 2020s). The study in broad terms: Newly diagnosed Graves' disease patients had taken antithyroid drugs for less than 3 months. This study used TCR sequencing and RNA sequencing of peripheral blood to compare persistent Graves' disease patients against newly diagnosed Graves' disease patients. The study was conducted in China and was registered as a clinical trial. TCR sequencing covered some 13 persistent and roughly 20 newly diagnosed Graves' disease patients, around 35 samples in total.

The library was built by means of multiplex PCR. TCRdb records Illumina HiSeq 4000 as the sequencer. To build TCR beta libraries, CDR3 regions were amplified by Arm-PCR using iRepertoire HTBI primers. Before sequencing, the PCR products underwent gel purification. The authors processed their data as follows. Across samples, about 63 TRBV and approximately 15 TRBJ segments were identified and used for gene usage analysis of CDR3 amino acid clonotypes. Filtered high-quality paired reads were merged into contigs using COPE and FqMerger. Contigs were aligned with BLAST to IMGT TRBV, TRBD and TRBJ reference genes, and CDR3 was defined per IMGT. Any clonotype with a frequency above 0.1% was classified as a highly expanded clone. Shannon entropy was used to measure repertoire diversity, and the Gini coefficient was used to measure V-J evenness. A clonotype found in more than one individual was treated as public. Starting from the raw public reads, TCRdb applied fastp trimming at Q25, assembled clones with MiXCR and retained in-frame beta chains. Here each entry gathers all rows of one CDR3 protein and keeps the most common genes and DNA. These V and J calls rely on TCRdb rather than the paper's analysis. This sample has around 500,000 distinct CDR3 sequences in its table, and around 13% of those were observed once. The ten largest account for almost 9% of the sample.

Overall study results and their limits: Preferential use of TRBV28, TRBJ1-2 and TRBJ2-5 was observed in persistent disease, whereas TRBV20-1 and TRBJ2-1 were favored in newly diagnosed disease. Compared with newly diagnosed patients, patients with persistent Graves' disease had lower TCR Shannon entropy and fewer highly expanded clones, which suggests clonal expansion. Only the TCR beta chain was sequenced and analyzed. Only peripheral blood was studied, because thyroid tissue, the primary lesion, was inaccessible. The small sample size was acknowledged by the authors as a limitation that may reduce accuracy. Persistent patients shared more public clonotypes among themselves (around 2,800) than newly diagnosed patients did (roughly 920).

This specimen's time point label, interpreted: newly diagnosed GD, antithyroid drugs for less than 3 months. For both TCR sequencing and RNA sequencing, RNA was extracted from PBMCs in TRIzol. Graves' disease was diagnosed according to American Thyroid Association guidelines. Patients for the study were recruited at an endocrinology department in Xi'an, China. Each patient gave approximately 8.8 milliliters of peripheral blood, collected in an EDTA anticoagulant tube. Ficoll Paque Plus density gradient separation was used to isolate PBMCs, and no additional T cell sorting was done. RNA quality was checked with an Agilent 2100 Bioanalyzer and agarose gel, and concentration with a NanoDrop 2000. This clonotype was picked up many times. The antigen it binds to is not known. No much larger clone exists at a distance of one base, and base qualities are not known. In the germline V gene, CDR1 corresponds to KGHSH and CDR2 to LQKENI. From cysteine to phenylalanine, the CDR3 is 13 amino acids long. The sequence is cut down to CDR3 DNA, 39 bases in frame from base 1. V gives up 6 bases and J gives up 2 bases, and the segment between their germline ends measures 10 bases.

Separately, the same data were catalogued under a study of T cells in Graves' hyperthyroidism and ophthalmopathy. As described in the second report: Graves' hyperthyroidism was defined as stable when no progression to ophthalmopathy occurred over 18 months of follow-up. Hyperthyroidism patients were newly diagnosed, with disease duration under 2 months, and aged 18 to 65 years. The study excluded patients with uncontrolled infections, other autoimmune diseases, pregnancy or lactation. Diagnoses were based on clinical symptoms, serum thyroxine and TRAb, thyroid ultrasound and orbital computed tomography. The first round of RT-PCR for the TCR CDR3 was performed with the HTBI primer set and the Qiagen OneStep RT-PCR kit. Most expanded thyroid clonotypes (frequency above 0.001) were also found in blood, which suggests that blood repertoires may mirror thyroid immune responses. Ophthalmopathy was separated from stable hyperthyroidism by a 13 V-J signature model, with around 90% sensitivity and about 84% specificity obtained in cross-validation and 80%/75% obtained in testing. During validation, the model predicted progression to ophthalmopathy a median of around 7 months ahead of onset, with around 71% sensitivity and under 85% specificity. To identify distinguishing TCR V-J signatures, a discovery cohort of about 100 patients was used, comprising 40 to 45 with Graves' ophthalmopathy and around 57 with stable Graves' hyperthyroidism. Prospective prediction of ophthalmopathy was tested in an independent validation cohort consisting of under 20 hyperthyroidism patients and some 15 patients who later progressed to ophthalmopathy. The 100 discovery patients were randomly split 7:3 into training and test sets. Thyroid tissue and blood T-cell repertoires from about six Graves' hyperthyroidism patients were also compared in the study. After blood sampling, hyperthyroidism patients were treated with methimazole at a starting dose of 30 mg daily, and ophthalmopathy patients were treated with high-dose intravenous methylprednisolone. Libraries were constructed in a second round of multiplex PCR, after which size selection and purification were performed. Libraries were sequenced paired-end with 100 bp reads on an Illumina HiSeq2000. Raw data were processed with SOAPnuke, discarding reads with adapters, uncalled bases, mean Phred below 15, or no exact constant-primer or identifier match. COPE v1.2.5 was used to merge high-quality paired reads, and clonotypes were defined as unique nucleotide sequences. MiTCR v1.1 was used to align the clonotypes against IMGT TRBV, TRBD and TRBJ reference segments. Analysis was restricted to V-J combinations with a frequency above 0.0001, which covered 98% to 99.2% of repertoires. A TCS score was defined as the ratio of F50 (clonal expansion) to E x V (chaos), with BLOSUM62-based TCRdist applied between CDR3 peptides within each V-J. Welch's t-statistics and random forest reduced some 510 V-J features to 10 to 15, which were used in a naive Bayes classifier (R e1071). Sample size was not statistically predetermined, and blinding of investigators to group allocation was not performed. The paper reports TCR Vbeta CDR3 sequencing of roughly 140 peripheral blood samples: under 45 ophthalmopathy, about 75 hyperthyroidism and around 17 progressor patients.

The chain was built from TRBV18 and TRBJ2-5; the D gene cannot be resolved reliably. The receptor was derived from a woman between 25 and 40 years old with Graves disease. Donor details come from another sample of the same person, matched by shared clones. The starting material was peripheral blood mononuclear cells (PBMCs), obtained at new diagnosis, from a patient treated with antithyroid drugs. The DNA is TGTGCCAGCTCTCCCGAAATTCAAGAGACCCAGTACTTC. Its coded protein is CASSPEIQETQYF.